The 12 T cell receptor beta chains listed next were all sequenced from one sample in a study of T-cell reconstitution after alpha-beta-depleted transplantation in children. Study results and caveats: Once a year had passed after transplant, T-cell counts and diversity came mostly from newly produced T cells.

No antigens are known for them. The TCRbeta library was prepared with unique molecular identifiers. TCRdb itself ran the PCR reads through MiXCR, one entry per CDR3 protein. The data contain about 300,000 distinct CDR3 sequences, over 7.5% of them seen just once; the ten biggest clones take up over 7.5%. The input for sequencing was peripheral blood, taken 360 days after TCRalphabeta/CD19-depleted stem cell transplant. These receptors came from a female patient aged 2-9 years who had a stem cell transplant for Fanconi anemia, so the T cells may come from the graft donor.

This clonotype was counted many times. The gene calls are TRBV18 and TRBJ2-5; weak D call: TRBD1 (6 bases). Trimming took 3 bases from V and 1 from J, leaving 6 bases between them. In germline, CDR1 is KGHSH, CDR2 LQKENI. The CDR3 covers 13 residues. CDR3 sequence: CASSPDSQETQYF. The CDR3 DNA is TGTGCCAGCTCACCGGACAGCCAAGAGACCCAGTACTTC. Full variable domain (missing parts from reference TRBV18 and TRBJ2-5): NAGVMQNPRHLVRRRGQEARLRCSPMKGHSHVYWYRQLPEEGLKFMVYLQKENIIDESGMPKERFSAEFPKEGPSILRIQQVVRGDSAAYFCASSPDSQETQYFGPGTRLLVL.

This clonotype was found many times. This chain links TRBV5-1 with TRBJ2-3; D may be TRBD2 (6 bases). The CDR3 length is 15 residues. The germline V gene has CDR1 SGHRS and CDR2 YFSETQ. The ends were cut back, 4 bases at V and 7 bases at J, with 19 bases in the middle. The CDR3 sequence: CASSGDGGTQNTQYF. DNA of the CDR3: TGCGCCAGCAGCGGTGACGGCGGGACCCAGAATACGCAGTATTTT.

A note on this clonotype: It is likely a read error, because the conserved phenylalanine at the end of the CDR3 is missing. V gene TRBV20-1 combines with J gene TRBJ1-5, with unresolved D. The germline gives CDR1 DFQATT, CDR2 SNEGSKA (reference sequence). There are 12 residues in the CDR3. CDR3 protein: CCARLGDGPQHI. DNA for the CDR3: TGCTGTGCTAGATTGGGAGACGGGCCCCAGCATATT.

This clonotype was observed at least ten times. J is TRBJ1-6 and V is TRBV4-3; D is undetermined. Trimming shortened V by 0 bases and J by 14 bases, and 14 bases separated the two germline ends. The CDR3 has 14 amino acids. Germline CDR1 is LGHNA and CDR2 is YSLEER. The CDR3 region is CASSQDLEGLSLHF. DNA for the CDR3: TGCGCCAGCAGCCAAGATTTAGAGGGTCTTTCCCTCCACTTT.

This clonotype was detected ten times or more. CDR3 bases: TGTGCCAGCAGCTTATTCAGAAGTACCAAAAACATTCAGTACTTC. Encoded protein: CASSLFRSTKNIQYF. The V and J genes are TRBV7-7 and TRBJ2-4; D unresolved. CDR1 SSHAT and CDR2 FNYEAQ come from the germline V gene (reference sequence). V lost 2 bases and J 2 bases, leaving 10 bases between the germline ends. CDR3 size: 15 residues.

In this sample, this clonotype turned up a few times. The genes are TRBV3-1 and TRBJ2-7, with 11 bases fitting TRBD2. The CDR3 runs to 15 residues. The V gene's germline CDR1 is LGHDT and CDR2 YNNKEL (reference sequence). V gave up 1 base and J gave up 4 bases; unmatched junction bases: 3. CDR3 residues: CASSQALAGGYEQYF. As DNA, the CDR3 is TGTGCCAGCAGCCAAGCCCTAGCGGGGGGATACGAGCAGTACTTC.

This rearrangement joins TRBV4-1 to TRBJ2-4, with 13 nucleotides matching TRBD2. The CDR3 sequence is 15 residues long. CDR1 is MGHRA, CDR2 YSYEKL, per germline. Trimming removed 4 bases from V and 7 bases from J; junction bases left unmatched: 4. As DNA, the CDR3 is TGCGCCAGCAGCCCGGGACTAGCGGGAAGTAACATTCAGTACTTC. Translating gives CASSPGLAGSNIQYF.

This clonotype was seen at least ten times. This chain uses TRBV5-5 with TRBJ2-6; TRBD1 matches at 7 bases. J was trimmed by 2 bases and V by 4 bases; bases with no gene match: 12. Per the germline V gene, CDR1 is SGHKS and CDR2 is YYEKEE (reference sequence). CDR3 length: 18 amino acids. The CDR3 DNA reads as TGTGCCAGCAGCCATCAAGAAACCGACAGGGCTGGGGCCAACGTCCTGACTTTC. Its translation: CASSHQETDRAGANVLTF.

The chain combines TRBV28 with TRBJ1-4; 10 bases are shared with TRBD1. The germline CDR1 and CDR2 sequences are MDHEN and SYDVKM. V shed 3 bases and J 8 bases; nucleotides not matched to a gene: 3. The CDR3 has 14 residues. The DNA of the CDR3 is TGTGCCAGCAGTTTTGGGGACAGGGGAGAAAAACTGTTTTTT. As protein: CASSFGDRGEKLFF.

This clonotype was counted many times. This sequence joins TRBV10-3 and TRBJ2-3, with TRBD2 identical over 9 bases. The CDR3 totals 19 residues. Germline trimming cut 2 bases from V and 0 bases from J; bases unmatched to any gene: 12. In germline, CDR1 is ENHRY, CDR2 SYGVKD. The CDR3 DNA is TGTGCCATCAGTGAGAGTAGTCTAGCGGGGCCCGATAGCACAGATACGCAGTATTTT. This translates into CAISESSLAGPDSTDTQYF.

Ten or more counts support this clonotype. The CDR3 DNA reads TGTGCCAGCAGTTTAGCGACAGGGAAGACTGAAGCTTTCTTT. Its translation: CASSLATGKTEAFF. The chain uses TRBV12-3 or TRBV12-4 and TRBJ1-1, with TRBD1 matching over 7 bases. J was trimmed by 5 bases and V by 0 bases; bases with no gene match: 3. This CDR3 is built from 14 residues.

This clonotype was counted at least ten times. The CDR3 spells CASSLVGGLPYGYTF. The DNA for the CDR3 is TGCGCCAGCAGCTTGGTTGGGGGATTACCCTATGGCTACACCTTC. This sequence joins TRBV5-1 and TRBJ1-2, with D perhaps TRBD1 (5 bases). V dropped 0 bases and J dropped 4 bases, with 13 bases sitting between them. This CDR3 is 15 amino acids long. Germline CDR1 is SGHRS and CDR2 is YFSETQ.